The 17 T cell receptor beta chains presented below share a single source sample, sequenced in a study of CD8+CD57+ T cells in acquired aplastic anemia (dated by TCRdb to the late 2010s). The patients picked for sequencing were ones in whom flow cytometry had shown an expansion of CD8+CD57+ cells. The run used an Illumina HiSeq 2000. Genomic DNA was used as template for profiling of TCR beta VDJ combinations and CDR3 sequences. TCRdb reprocessing: public reads trimmed at Q25 with fastp, clones called with MiXCR, in-frame beta chains kept. Every distinct CDR3 protein forms one entry, paired with its most common genes and DNA. Recorded for this sample are hundreds of thousands of distinct CDR3 sequences; roughly 59% of them occurred a single time. Of the sample, approximately 1.2% falls within the top ten clones. The specimen was sorted CD4+, CD8+, or CD8+CD57+ T cells (not recorded which) from PBMCs. These receptor sequences come from a human donor with aplastic anemia.

The gene calls are TRBV7-6 and TRBJ2-3, with 9 bases matching TRBD1. With 5 bases clipped from V and 6 bases from J, the junction kept 9 bases outside the gene matches. Germline loops: CDR1 SGHVS, CDR2 FNYEAQ. This CDR3 region has 15 residues. This CDR3 is CASSPWGQGGDTQYF. In DNA, the CDR3 is TGTGCCAGCAGCCCCTGGGGACAGGGAGGCGATACGCAGTATTTT. Full variable domain (remainder filled in from reference TRBV7-6 and TRBJ2-3): GAGVSQSPRYKVTKRGQDVALRCDPISGHVSLYWYRQALGQGPEFLTYFNYEAQQDKSGLPNDRFSAERPEGSISTLTIQRTEQRDSAMYRCASSPWGQGGDTQYFGPGTRLTVL.

This clonotype came up a few times. Since no conserved phenylalanine or tryptophan closes the CDR3, a read error is the likely cause. No DNA is shown, since the ends of the CDR3 on it are uncertain; the CDR3 is the one TCRdb lists. The chain recombines TRBV5-6 with TRBJ1-1; the table names TRBD1, a call not compared with the DNA. Germline V lookup: CDR1 SGHDT, CDR2 YYEEEE. A total of 10 residues make up the CDR3, ends included. This chain's CDR3 is CASSFGRGFS.

In this sample, this clonotype turned up once. The chain combines TRBV7-8 with TRBJ1-2; no definite D call. The V end lost 1 base, the J end lost 4 bases, and 10 bases lay between the germline ends. This CDR3 region has 14 residues. Germline assignment: CDR1 SGHVS and CDR2 FQNEAQ. CDR3 coding DNA: TGTGCCAGCAGCTTAGGTAAGCGGTCCTATGGCTACACCTTC. This encodes CASSLGKRSYGYTF.

This rearrangement joins TRBV10-1 to TRBJ2-5, with 8 bases identical to TRBD2. Germline loops: CDR1 WNHNN, CDR2 SYGVQD (reference sequence). V was pared by 3 bases and J by 5 bases, with 20 bases of the junction left unmatched. The CDR3 contains 19 residues. This CDR3 is CASSDSPAGREGPGETQYF. DNA for the CDR3: TGCGCCAGCAGTGACAGTCCAGCCGGGAGGGAAGGCCCGGGGGAGACCCAGTACTTC.

J is TRBJ1-1 and V is TRBV10-3; D might be TRBD1 (6 bases). The CDR3 has 14 residues. Germline V gene sequence: CDR1 ENHRY, CDR2 SYGVKD. V lost 4 bases and J lost 6, with 15 bases in between. Written as DNA, the CDR3 is TGTGCCATCAGTGGAGGGGGGGAGGTAGCTGAAGCTTTCTTT. It encodes CAISGGGEVAEAFF.

The chain uses TRBV9 and TRBJ2-1, with D possibly being TRBD2 (5 bases). This CDR3 has 16 amino acids. V shed 0 bases and J shed 2 bases, with 12 bases lying between them. In germline, CDR1 is SGDLS, CDR2 YYNGEE. This chain's CDR3 is CASSVVVASPYNEQFF. CDR3 DNA sequence: TGTGCCAGCAGCGTAGTAGTGGCTAGCCCCTACAATGAGCAGTTCTTC.

The CDR3 reads CASRDRNFNEQYF. The CDR3 DNA reads TGTGCCAGCAGGGACAGGAACTTCAACGAGCAGTACTTC. The chain joins TRBV6-1 to TRBJ2-7; 7 bases align to TRBD1. The J segment lost 5 bases and the V segment lost 6 bases, leaving 7 bases of the junction unmatched. The CDR3 is 13 residues long. The germline gives CDR1 MNHNS, CDR2 SASEGT.

The chain couples TRBV10-3 to TRBJ2-5; D possibly matches TRBD1 or TRBD2 (5 bases each). Per the germline V gene, CDR1 is ENHRY and CDR2 is SYGVKD. The germline V and J ends were trimmed by 6 bases and 2 bases, with 16 bases remaining between them. This CDR3 region has 15 residues. The CDR3 DNA reads as TGTGCCATCAGGTCCGAGGGGCAGGATCAAGAGACCCAGTACTTC. This codes for CAIRSEGQDQETQYF.

This clonotype has at least ten counts. The J gene is TRBJ2-7, the V gene TRBV25-1; perhaps TRBD2 as D (6 bases). Germline-derived CDR1 and CDR2 are MGHDK and SYGVNS. The CDR3 runs to 16 residues. The ends were cut back, 0 bases at V and 3 bases at J, with 15 bases in the middle. In nucleotides, the CDR3 is TGTGCCAGCAGTGAATATTCCGAAGCGGGTAGCTACGAGCAGTACTTC. Translating gives CASSEYSEAGSYEQYF.

This chain joins TRBV7-2 and TRBJ2-3; D gene unclear. Trimming removed 3 bases from V and 0 bases from J, with 10 bases in between. CDR3 length: 15 residues. CDR1 and CDR2 (germline): SGHTA, FQGNSA. CDR3 protein: CASSFGPRSTDTQYF. In nucleotides, the CDR3 is TGTGCCAGCAGCTTCGGGCCCAGAAGCACAGATACGCAGTATTTT.

The chain uses TRBV7-9 and TRBJ2-1, with a possible D match to TRBD2 (6 bases). Germline-derived CDR1 and CDR2 are SEHNR and FQNEAQ (reference sequence). The CDR3 is 14 amino acids. V lost 1 base and J lost 8, with 12 bases in between. CDR3 nucleotide sequence: TGTGCCAGCAGCTTAGGGCTAGCGAGTGATGAGCAGTTCTTC. It encodes CASSLGLASDEQFF.

The chain joins TRBV19 to TRBJ2-7, with 7 positions matching TRBD1. CDR1 is LNHDA and CDR2 is SQIVND in the germline V gene (reference sequence). Germline trimming cut 5 bases from V and 2 bases from J; bases unmatched to any gene: 9. This CDR3 has 15 amino acids. The CDR3 is CASSLKGTAAYEQYF. The CDR3 nucleotides are TGTGCCAGTAGTCTAAAGGGGACAGCCGCCTACGAGCAGTACTTC.

This clonotype has a count of ten or more. V usage is TRBV11-1 and J usage is TRBJ2-2, with D perhaps TRBD1 (6 bases). Per the germline V gene, CDR1 is SGHAT and CDR2 is FQDESV (reference sequence). The length of the CDR3 is 14 residues. Trimming removed 5 bases at V and 6 bases at J, with 13 bases between. CDR3 in amino acids: CASSDSAGAGELFF. The CDR3 DNA reads as TGTGCCAGCAGCGACTCGGCAGGGGCCGGGGAGCTGTTTTTT.

Worth noting for this clonotype: A much larger clonotype is one base distant, so this may be a read error. The genes are TRBV3-1 and TRBJ2-3; tentatively, D is TRBD1 or TRBD2 (6 bases each). Per germline, CDR1 LGHDT and CDR2 YNNKEL (reference sequence). There are 14 residues in the CDR3. With 8 bases removed from V and 4 bases from J, the gap between germline ends came to 16 bases. CDR3 residues: CASWGRDSSDTQYF. The CDR3 DNA reads TGTGCCAGCTGGGGGCGGGATAGCTCAGATACGCAGTATTTT.

The chain combines TRBV7-9 with TRBJ2-3; 12 bases are shared with TRBD2. Trimming cost V 5 bases and J 5 bases; bases outside gene matches: 8. The germline CDR1 and CDR2 sequences are SEHNR and FQNEAQ (reference sequence). The length of the CDR3 is 16 residues. As DNA, the CDR3 is TGTGCCAGCAGCCGGAGGACTAGCGGGGCGGGAGATACGCAGTATTTT. Its protein product is CASSRRTSGAGDTQYF.

On this clonotype: Germline is not matched at one junction end, which may reflect a read error. The V and J genes are TRBV5-1 and TRBJ2-7, with D maybe TRBD2 (6 bases). There are 14 residues in the CDR3. The V gene's germline CDR1 is SGHRS and CDR2 YFSETQ. DNA of the CDR3: TGTGCCAGCAGCGTAGGTGAGGGACTGGGCGAGCAGTACTTC. As protein: CASSVGEGLGEQYF.

The V gene is TRBV7-3, the J gene TRBJ2-3; 14 bases line up with TRBD2. The germline V gene has CDR1 SGHTA and CDR2 FQGTGA. The J segment lost 4 bases and the V segment lost 4 bases, leaving 4 bases of the junction unmatched. CDR3 length: 16 residues. Here the CDR3 DNA reads TGTGCCAGCAGCTCGGGACTAGCGGGAGAGGCAGATACGCAGTATTTT. It translates to CASSSGLAGEADTQYF.